These T cell receptor beta chains were read from a single sample in a study of T cell repertoires in cytomegalovirus infection. A single record per CDR3 protein comes from TCRdb applying MiXCR to the reads. The sample has approximately 750,000 distinct CDR3 sequences; 35% are singletons. Input material: PBMCs. These receptors came from a human donor in good health (CMV status not recorded). Some clones in this sample may be carry-over from other donors' samples. Each CDR3 is given with its conserved first and last residue. A D gene is named only where the DNA matches it firmly. Clone sizes are given selectively: once, few, many, or a class where the clone is expanded.

v_gene	d_gene	abundance	j_gene	len	CDR3aa	CDR3nt
TRBV7-2	TRBD2	few	TRBJ2-7	16	CASSLGGILAGRQQYF	TGTGCCAGCAGCTTGGGAGGGATACTAGCGGGAAGGCAGCAGTACTTC
TRBV27	NA	NA	TRBJ2-3	14	CASSIFLGTDTQYF	TGTGCCAGCTCCATTTTCCTGGGCACAGATACGCAGTATTTT
TRBV15	NA	NA	TRBJ1-2	16	CATSREVGAVRYGYTF	TGTGCCACCAGCAGAGAAGTAGGGGCGGTCCGCTATGGCTACACCTTC
TRBV6-6	NA	NA	TRBJ2-3	15	CASSYEGVGTDTQYF	TGTGCCAGCAGTTACGAGGGGGTGGGCACAGATACGCAGTATTTT
TRBV7-2	NA	many	TRBJ1-3	12	CASSLVGNTIYF	TGTGCCAGCAGCTTGGTGGGGAACACCATATATTTT
TRBV4-1	NA	NA	TRBJ2-2	12	CASSPIRGELFF	TGCGCCAGCAGCCCCATCCGCGGGGAGCTGTTTTTT
TRBV7-2	NA	NA	TRBJ2-5	16	CASSYNDESVQETQYF	TGTGCCAGCAGCTACAACGATGAATCCGTCCAAGAGACCCAGTACTTC
TRBV10-3	TRBD1	NA	TRBJ1-1	15	CAIRPGQGTNTEAFF	TGTGCCATCAGGCCGGGACAGGGAACGAACACTGAAGCTTTCTTT
TRBV7-8	NA	NA	TRBJ2-3	18	CASSYLRRLGQLTDTQYF	TGTGCCAGCAGCTATTTGAGGCGGTTAGGCCAGCTCACAGATACGCAGTATTTT
TRBV5-3	NA	once	TRBJ1-2	14	CASSWDLRLYGYTF	TGTGCCAGCAGCTGGGACCTCCGCCTTTATGGCTACACCTTC
TRBV5-1	NA	NA	TRBJ1-2	16	CASSLVSGPRDYGYTF	TGCGCCAGCAGCTTGGTTTCGGGGCCCCGGGACTATGGCTACACCTTC
TRBV6-1	NA	few	TRBJ2-1	15	CASSERRGYGNEQFF	TGTGCCAGCAGTGAAAGGAGGGGGTATGGTAATGAGCAGTTCTTC
TRBV19	TRBD1	NA	TRBJ2-3	14	CASSWTGFPDTQYF	TGTGCCAGCTCCTGGACAGGGTTTCCAGATACGCAGTATTTT
TRBV11-1	NA	few	TRBJ2-5	15	CASSSSRGGQETQYF	TGTGCCAGCAGCTCCTCCCGGGGTGGACAAGAGACCCAGTACTTC
TRBV27	NA	few	TRBJ1-6	17	CASSNNRASSYNSPLHF	TGTGCCAGCAGTAACAACAGGGCCAGCTCCTATAATTCACCCCTCCACTTT
TRBV7-2	TRBD1	many	TRBJ2-7	14	CASSRPGQGYEQYF	TGTGCCAGCAGCCGTCCAGGACAGGGATACGAGCAGTACTTC
TRBV7-8	NA	few	TRBJ1-2	17	CASSLGGRAGAGYGYTF	TGTGCCAGCAGCTTAGGAGGTCGTGCAGGGGCGGGCTATGGCTACACCTTC
TRBV7-4	TRBD1	NA	TRBJ1-1	14	CASSGETGGFMAFF	TGTGCCAGCTCAGGGGAGACAGGGGGATTCATGGCTTTCTTT
TRBV7-2	TRBD1	once	TRBJ1-4	16	CASSLASAGGREKLFF	TGTGCCAGCAGCTTAGCGTCGGCAGGGGGTCGGGAAAAACTGTTTTTT
TRBV12-3/TRBV12-4	NA	few	TRBJ2-1	16	CASSFDSFSSYNEQFF	TGTGCCAGCAGTTTTGATTCCTTTAGCTCCTACAATGAGCAGTTCTTC
TRBV29-1	NA	many	TRBJ1-1	16	CSVDDFRAAPNTEAFF	TGCAGCGTTGATGACTTTAGGGCAGCCCCGAACACTGAAGCTTTCTTT
TRBV19	TRBD1	NA	TRBJ2-1	14	CASSPITGDGEQFF	TGTGCCAGTAGCCCTATAACAGGGGACGGAGAGCAGTTCTTC
TRBV11-2	TRBD2	few	TRBJ2-7	15	CASSLALGLLYEQYF	TGTGCCAGCAGCCTAGCTTTGGGACTACTCTACGAGCAGTACTTC
TRBV27	NA	many	TRBJ2-7	16	CASSLSGGDIAYEQYF	TGTGCCAGCAGTTTATCGGGCGGGGACATCGCCTACGAGCAGTACTTC
TRBV12-3/TRBV12-4	TRBD2	NA	TRBJ2-5	16	CASSLGRGVLEETQYF	TGTGCCAGCAGTTTGGGGCGGGGGGTCCTTGAAGAGACCCAGTACTTC
TRBV18	NA	NA	TRBJ1-2	13	CASSPSNREGYTF	TGTGCCAGCTCACCATCCAACAGGGAGGGCTACACCTTC
TRBV28	NA	NA	TRBJ1-1	12	CASSSPWDQAFF	TGTGCCAGCAGTTCACCCTGGGACCAAGCTTTCTTT
TRBV24-1	NA	once	TRBJ2-5	15	CATSDPTSPGETQYF	TGTGCCACCAGTGACCCAACTAGCCCCGGAGAGACCCAGTACTTC
TRBV6-2/TRBV6-3	NA	NA	TRBJ2-7	15	CASSSTGVEIYEQYF	TGTGCCAGCAGTTCTACAGGTGTCGAGATCTACGAGCAGTACTTC
TRBV12-3/TRBV12-4	NA	NA	TRBJ1-2	15	CASSSPGTNNYGYTF	TGTGCCAGCAGTTCCCCCGGGACAAACAACTATGGCTACACCTTC
TRBV28	TRBD2	few	TRBJ2-1	15	CASRLTSGRLGEQFF	TGTGCCAGCAGGCTAACTAGCGGGAGGCTCGGTGAGCAGTTCTTC
TRBV7-6	TRBD2	many	TRBJ2-1	17	CASSLRPGLAGYNEQFF	TGTGCCAGCAGCTTAAGGCCGGGACTAGCGGGGTACAATGAGCAGTTCTTC
TRBV7-9	NA	NA	TRBJ1-4	12	CASSTDGEKPFF	TGTGCCAGCAGCACGGACGGTGAAAAACCGTTTTTT
TRBV14	TRBD2	many	TRBJ2-7	20	CASSQDRYPLKRGASYEQYF	TGTGCCAGCAGCCAAGATCGTTACCCCCTGAAGCGGGGGGCAAGTTACGAGCAGTACTTC
TRBV7-6	TRBD1	NA	TRBJ1-4	15	CASRFTGGLDEKLFF	TGTGCCAGCAGATTCACAGGGGGATTGGATGAAAAACTGTTTTTT
TRBV5-4	TRBD1	few	TRBJ2-7	17	CASSLNVGRQGYHEQYF	TGTGCCAGCAGCTTAAACGTCGGAAGACAGGGGTACCACGAGCAGTACTTC
TRBV25-1	NA	few	TRBJ2-3	15	CASSGHLAGTDTQYF	TGTGCCAGCTCGGGACACTTAGCAGGCACAGATACGCAGTATTTT
TRBV7-2	NA	many	TRBJ2-7	13	CASSLVAAYEQYF	TGTGCCAGCAGCTTAGTTGCGGCCTACGAGCAGTACTTC
TRBV6-8	TRBD2	NA	TRBJ2-3	15	CASSSLLAKRDTQYF	TGTGCCAGCAGTTCTTTACTAGCGAAGAGGGATACGCAGTATTTT
TRBV12-3/TRBV12-4	NA	NA	TRBJ1-4	15	CASSSNMDIGGKLFF	TGTGCCAGCAGCTCAAACATGGATATAGGAGGTAAACTGTTTTTT
TRBV20-1	TRBD2	NA	TRBJ2-1	15	CSAPRLAGRVNEQFF	TGCAGTGCTCCCCGACTAGCGGGAAGAGTCAATGAGCAGTTCTTC
TRBV7-6	NA	few	TRBJ1-2	11	CASSSSDGYTF	TGTGCCAGCAGCTCGTCCGATGGCTACACCTTC
TRBV7-2	NA	many	TRBJ2-3	20	CASSLGRGLADTLSTDTQYF	TGTGCCAGCAGCTTAGGTCGGGGGCTAGCGGACACCCTAAGCACAGATACGCAGTATTTT
TRBV6-5	NA	NA	TRBJ1-2	14	CASSYGVYDYGYTF	TGTGCCAGCAGTTACGGCGTGTATGACTATGGCTACACCTTC
TRBV5-4	NA	NA	TRBJ1-3	14	CASSADSAGNTIYF	TGTGCCAGCAGCGCTGACAGTGCTGGAAACACCATATATTTT
TRBV6-6	TRBD1	NA	TRBJ1-1	17	CASSYEWPGQGNTEAFF	TGTGCCAGCAGTTACGAATGGCCGGGACAGGGGAACACTGAAGCTTTCTTT
TRBV6-5	NA	NA	TRBJ2-3	16	CASRGGLGGGTDTQYF	TGTGCCAGCAGGGGGGGGCTCGGAGGGGGCACAGATACGCAGTATTTT
TRBV11-2	NA	few	TRBJ2-2	16	CASSLSFPPGTGELFF	TGTGCCAGCAGCTTAAGCTTTCCCCCTGGGACCGGGGAGCTGTTTTTT
TRBV28	TRBD1	NA	TRBJ1-1	16	CASSLIDRGVYTEAFF	TGTGCCAGCAGCCTAATCGACAGGGGAGTGTACACTGAAGCTTTCTTT
TRBV30	NA	NA	TRBJ2-1	17	CAWSAPTLSGSYNEQFF	TGTGCCTGGAGTGCACCCACCTTGAGCGGCTCCTACAATGAGCAGTTCTTC
TRBV20-1	TRBD2	NA	TRBJ2-5	15	CSARELAGVQETQYF	TGCAGTGCTAGGGAGCTAGCGGGGGTACAAGAGACCCAGTACTTC
TRBV19	TRBD2	few	TRBJ2-2	15	CASSVAGGNTGELFF	TGTGCCAGTAGTGTAGCGGGGGGTAACACCGGGGAGCTGTTTTTT
TRBV27	NA	NA	TRBJ2-3	14	CASSLGYREYTQYF	TGTGCCAGCAGTTTGGGATACAGGGAATATACGCAGTATTTT